One T cell receptor beta chain is described in this entry. V dropped 1 base and J dropped 6 bases, with 6 bases sitting between them. CDR3 length: 12 amino acids. Germline loops: CDR1 SEHNR, CDR2 FQNEAQ (reference sequence). The data belong to a study of blood T cells in healthy people across ages. Using a J-beta primer mix together with a sample-barcoded 5' primer, a second PCR was run for roughly 6 to 12 cycles. A template-switch adaptor with 12 random nucleotides tagged each cDNA molecule. TCRdb re-analysed the 5' RACE reads in MiXCR, keeping a single row per CDR3 protein. The sample yields about 620,000 distinct CDR3 sequences, 52% seen once.

The chain has TRBV7-9 and TRBJ1-1, with D unclear. Sample: blood. The origin of this receptor is a woman of 80 years or more in good health. The CDR3 DNA follows: TGTGCCAGCAGCTTAGAACTCCCTGAAGCTTTCTTT. The encoded protein is CASSLELPEAFF.